This T cell receptor beta chain was sequenced for a study of CD8+ T cells in alopecia areata. It was cDNA, reverse transcribed from extracted RNA, that served as the sequencing template. The protocol was immunoSEQ multiplex PCR, while the TCRdb copy is restricted to in-frame clones and leaves out a portion. The sample has about 150,000 clones, approximately 87% seen once. This clone was recorded a few times. Looked up from germline, CDR1 is SQVTM and CDR2 is ANQGSEA. The CDR3 is 13 amino acids. V was shortened by 3 bases and J by 4 bases, with 10 bases between the two germline ends. Sequenced here: CD8+ T cells sorted from blood, sampled at week 0. This receptor was identified in a human donor with alopecia areata. The chain carries TRBV29-1 and TRBJ2-1; the D gene could be TRBD1 or TRBD2 (5 bases each). The CDR3 sequence is CSVDGTLYNEQFF. In DNA form, the CDR3 reads TGCAGCGTTGACGGGACGTTATACAATGAGCAGTTCTTC.